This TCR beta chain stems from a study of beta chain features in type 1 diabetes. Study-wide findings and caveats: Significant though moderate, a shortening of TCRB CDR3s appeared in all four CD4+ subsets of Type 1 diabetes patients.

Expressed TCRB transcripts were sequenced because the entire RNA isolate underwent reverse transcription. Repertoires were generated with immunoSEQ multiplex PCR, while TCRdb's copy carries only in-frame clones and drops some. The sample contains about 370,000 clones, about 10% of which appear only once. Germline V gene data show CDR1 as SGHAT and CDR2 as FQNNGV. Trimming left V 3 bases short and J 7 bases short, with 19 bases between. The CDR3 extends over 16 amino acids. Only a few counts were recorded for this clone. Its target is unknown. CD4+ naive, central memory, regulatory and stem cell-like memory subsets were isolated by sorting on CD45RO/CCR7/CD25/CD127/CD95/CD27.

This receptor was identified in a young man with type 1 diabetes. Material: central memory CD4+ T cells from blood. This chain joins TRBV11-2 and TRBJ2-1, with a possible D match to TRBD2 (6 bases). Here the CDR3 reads CASSLGLAEKGNEQFF. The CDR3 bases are TGTGCCAGCAGCTTGGGATTAGCGGAGAAGGGTAATGAGCAGTTCTTC.